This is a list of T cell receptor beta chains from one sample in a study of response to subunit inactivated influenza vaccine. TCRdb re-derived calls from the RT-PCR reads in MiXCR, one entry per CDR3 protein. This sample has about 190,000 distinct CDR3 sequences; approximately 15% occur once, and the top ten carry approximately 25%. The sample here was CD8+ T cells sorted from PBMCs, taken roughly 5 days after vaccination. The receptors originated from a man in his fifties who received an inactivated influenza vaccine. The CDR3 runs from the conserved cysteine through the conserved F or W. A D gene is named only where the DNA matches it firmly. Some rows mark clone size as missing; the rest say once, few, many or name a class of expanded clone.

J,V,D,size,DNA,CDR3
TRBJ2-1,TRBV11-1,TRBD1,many,TGTGCCAGCAGCTTAATTTGGGGGACCCGGACAGGAGATCACAATGAGCAGTTCTTC,CASSLIWGTRTGDHNEQFF
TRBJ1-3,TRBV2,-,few,TGTGCCAGCAGCCACCTAGAGGGTGCTGGAAACACCATATATTTT,CASSHLEGAGNTIYF
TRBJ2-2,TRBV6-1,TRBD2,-,TGTGCCAGCACCATTGGGTCCGGAGGGCCGGGGGGAGGGGAGCTGTTTTTT,CASTIGSGGPGGGELFF
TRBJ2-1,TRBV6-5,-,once,TGTGCCAGCAGTTACCTAGGACGAGGGTACAATGAGCAGTTCTTC,CASSYLGRGYNEQFF
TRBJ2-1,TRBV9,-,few,TGTGCCAGCAGCCCTGGTGGGGGGGCTTCCTACAATGAGCAGTTCTTC,CASSPGGGASYNEQFF
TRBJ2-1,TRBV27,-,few,TGTGCCAGCAGTTTAATTATAGGCGGAGGTTACAATGAGCAGTTCTTC,CASSLIIGGGYNEQFF
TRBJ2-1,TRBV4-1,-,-,TGCGCCAGCAGCCAAGCGCGCCAGGGGGGCAATGAGCAGTTCTTC,CASSQARQGGNEQFF
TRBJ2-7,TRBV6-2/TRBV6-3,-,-,TGTGCCAGCAGTTACTGGGAAGGAGAGCAGTACTTC,CASSYWEGEQYF
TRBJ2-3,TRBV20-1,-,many,TGCAGTGCTATGATCCCAGATACGCAGTATTTT,CSAMIPDTQYF
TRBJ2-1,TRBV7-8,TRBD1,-,TGTGCCAGCAGCTCGGACAGGGGCCACAATGAGCAGTTCTTC,CASSSDRGHNEQFF
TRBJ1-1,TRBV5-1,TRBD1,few,TGCGCCAGCAGCTTGAGTCAGGGGGCAGTAGGGACTGAAGCTTTCTTT,CASSLSQGAVGTEAFF
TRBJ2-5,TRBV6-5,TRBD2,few,TGTGCCAGCAGTTACTCGGCTAGCGGCTTAGGGACCCAGTACTTC,CASSYSASGLGTQYF
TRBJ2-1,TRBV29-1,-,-,TGCAGCGTGGGACAATCCTCCTACAATGAGCAGTTCTTC,CSVGQSSYNEQFF
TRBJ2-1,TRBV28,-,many,TGTGCCAGCAGTTGGGGTCGAGGGGGAGATCTGTTCAATGAGCAGTTCTTC,CASSWGRGGDLFNEQFF
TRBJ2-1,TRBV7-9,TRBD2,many,TGTGCCAGCAGCTTACCGGCTAGCGGGAGTCGGGGTGAGCAGTTCTTC,CASSLPASGSRGEQFF
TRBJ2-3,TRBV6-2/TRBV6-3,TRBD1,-,TGTGCCAGCAGTTTATGGATTTGGACAGGATACCCTTCTAGCACAGATACGCAGTATTTT,CASSLWIWTGYPSSTDTQYF
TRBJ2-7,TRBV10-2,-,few,TGCGCCAGCGACCAGGGGCGGGGCCCCTACGAGCAGTACTTC,CASDQGRGPYEQYF
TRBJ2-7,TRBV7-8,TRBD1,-,TGTGCCAGCAGCGTCCTGGGACAGCAGACCTACGAGCAGTACTTC,CASSVLGQQTYEQYF
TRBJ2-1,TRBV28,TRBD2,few,TGTGCCAGCAGAACCCCCACTAGCGGGGGGGCCAGTGAGCAGTTCTTC,CASRTPTSGGASEQFF
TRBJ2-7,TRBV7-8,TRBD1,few,TGTGCCAGCAGCTTAGTCGGACAGGGACTTATCGAGCAGTACTTC,CASSLVGQGLIEQYF
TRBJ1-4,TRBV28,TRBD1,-,TGTGCCAGCAGTATCCTCACAGGGGTCCCTGAAAAACTGTTTTTT,CASSILTGVPEKLFF
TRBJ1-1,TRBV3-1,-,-,TGTGCCAGCAGCCAAGTTTTTAGGATGGGGAACACTGAAGCTTTCTTT,CASSQVFRMGNTEAFF
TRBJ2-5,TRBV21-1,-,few,TGTGCCAGCAGCAAAGTTGAAGGCAAACAAGAGACCCAGTACTTC,CASSKVEGKQETQYF
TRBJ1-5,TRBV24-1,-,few,TGTGCCACCAGTGATTCTGGGCAGGCACTATATCAGCCCCAGCATTTT,CATSDSGQALYQPQHF
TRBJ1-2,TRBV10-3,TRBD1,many,TGTGCCATCAGTGAGTCTACGACAGGGGCTAATGGCTACACCTTC,CAISESTTGANGYTF
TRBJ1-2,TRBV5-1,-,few,TGCGCCAGCAGCTTGGGCCAGGCGCCCTTAGGCTACACCTTC,CASSLGQAPLGYTF
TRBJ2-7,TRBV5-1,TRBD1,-,TGCGCCAGCAGCCCATGGGGACAGGGGAACGAGCAGTACTTC,CASSPWGQGNEQYF
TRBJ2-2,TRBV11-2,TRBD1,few,TGTGCCAGCAGCTTATGGACAGGCTCAGCTACTACCGGGGAGCTGTTTTTT,CASSLWTGSATTGELFF
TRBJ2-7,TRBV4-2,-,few,TGTGCCAGCAGCCCCTTGGGGGGGCACGAGCAGTACTTC,CASSPLGGHEQYF
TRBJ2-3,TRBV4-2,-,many,TGTGCCAGCAGCCAACCCGGGAGTCGAGATACGCAGTATTTT,CASSQPGSRDTQYF
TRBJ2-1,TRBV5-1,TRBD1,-,TGCGCCAGCAGCTTGTGGCAGGGGGCGGGCAATGAGCAGTTCTTC,CASSLWQGAGNEQFF
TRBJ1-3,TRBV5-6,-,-,TGTGCCAGCAGCTTGGCCATCTGGGACTCTGGAAACACCATATATTTT,CASSLAIWDSGNTIYF
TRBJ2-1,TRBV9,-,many,TGTGCCAGCAGCCCGGGGACTGAGCAGTTCTTC,CASSPGTEQFF
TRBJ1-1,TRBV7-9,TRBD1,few,TGTGCCAGCAGTCCGACGCGGGACAGGGGCACTGAAGCTTTCTTT,CASSPTRDRGTEAFF
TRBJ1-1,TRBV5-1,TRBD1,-,TGCGCCAGCAGCTCCGGGACAGGGATACCTGAAGCTTTCTTT,CASSSGTGIPEAFF
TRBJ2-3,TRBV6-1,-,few,TGTGCCAGCAGTGCTATTATCCATCATGCCCCGACAGATACGCAGTATTTT,CASSAIIHHAPTDTQYF
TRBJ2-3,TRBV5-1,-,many,TGCGCCAGCAGCTCGACCTCCCGGGGAGATACGCAGTATTTT,CASSSTSRGDTQYF
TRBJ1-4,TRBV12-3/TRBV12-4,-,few,TGTGCCAGCAGTTTGAGGCGGGGGCAGAAAAATGAAAAACTGTTTTTT,CASSLRRGQKNEKLFF
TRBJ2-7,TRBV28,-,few,TGTGCCAGCAGCTTGGACAGCCGGGACTTCAGCTCCTACGAGCAGTACTTC,CASSLDSRDFSSYEQYF
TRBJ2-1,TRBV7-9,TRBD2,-,TGTGCCAGCAGCAGGGGGGGACTAGGCAATGAGCAGTTCTTC,CASSRGGLGNEQFF
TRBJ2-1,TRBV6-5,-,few,TGTGCCAGCAGTTACTCAGTGGGAGTAGACAATGAGCAGTTCTTC,CASSYSVGVDNEQFF
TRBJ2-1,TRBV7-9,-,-,TGTGCCAGCAGCCCCCCGTCGGCAGGGGTCGATGAGCAGTTCTTC,CASSPPSAGVDEQFF
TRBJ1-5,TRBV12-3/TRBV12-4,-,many,TGTGCCAGCAGTTTTTCGTGGGACAGCAATCAGCCCCAGCATTTT,CASSFSWDSNQPQHF
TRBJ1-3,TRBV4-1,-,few,TGCGCCAGCAGCGGCAACTCGGAGGGACCGATCCCTGGAAACACCATATATTTT,CASSGNSEGPIPGNTIYF
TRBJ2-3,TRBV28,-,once,TGTGCCAGCAGTTTATATGTTACTAGCAGGAGCTTTCCAGATACGCAGTATTTT,CASSLYVTSRSFPDTQYF
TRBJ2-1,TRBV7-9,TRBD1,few,TGTGCCAGCAGCTTAGCGGGGACAGGCGCTTACAATGAGCAGTTCTTC,CASSLAGTGAYNEQFF
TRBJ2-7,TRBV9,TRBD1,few,TGTGCCAGCAGCGCGGACAGGGTTCCCTACGAGCAGTACTTC,CASSADRVPYEQYF
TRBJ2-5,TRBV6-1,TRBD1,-,TGTGCCAGCAGTCCCCTGACAGGGTACCAAGAGACCCAGTACTTC,CASSPLTGYQETQYF
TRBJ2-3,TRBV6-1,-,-,TGTGCCGGTTTAGCGGTGTTCACAGATACGCAGTATTTT,CAGLAVFTDTQYF
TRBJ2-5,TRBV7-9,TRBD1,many,TGTGCCAGCAGCTCCGACAGGGAACGAGAGACCCAGTACTTC,CASSSDRERETQYF
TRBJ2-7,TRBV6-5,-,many,TGTGCCAGCAGCCGCGGGGTGACCTACGAGCAGTACTTC,CASSRGVTYEQYF
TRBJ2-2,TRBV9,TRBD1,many,TGTGCCAGCAGTGCAGGGGGCGTTTACGTCGGGGAGCTGTTTTTT,CASSAGGVYVGELFF